The rows below give T cell receptor beta chains drawn from one sample of a study of cytotoxic CD8 clonotypes in ibrutinib-treated CLL. Only in-frame clones appear in the TCRdb table, and some are missing; sequencing was by immunoSEQ multiplex PCR. Here the sample spans around 40,000 clones, under 80% being singletons. Sequenced here: PBMCs, sampled at disease progression, from a patient treated with ibrutinib. These receptor sequences come from a human donor with chronic lymphocytic leukemia. CDR3s include the opening cysteine and the closing phenylalanine or tryptophan. A D gene is named only where the DNA matches it firmly. Clone sizes are given selectively: once, few, many, or a class where the clone is expanded.

clone_size	d_call	v_call	j_call	cdr3_aa	cdr3_nt
.	TRBD1	TRBV9	TRBJ1-6	CASSIRQGPGSPLHF	TGTGCCAGCAGCATAAGACAGGGGCCGGGGTCACCCCTCCACTTT
.	TRBD2	TRBV9	TRBJ2-1	CASSLGLAGLNEQFF	TGTGCCAGCAGTCTCGGACTAGCGGGCCTCAATGAGCAGTTCTTC
.	TRBD2	TRBV5-6	TRBJ2-7	CASSSTSGGGGQYF	TGTGCCAGCAGCTCAACTAGCGGAGGAGGGGGGCAGTACTTC
.	.	TRBV18	TRBJ2-7	CASSPGRDEQYF	TGTGCCAGCTCACCCGGCCGGGACGAGCAGTACTTC
.	TRBD2	TRBV5-1	TRBJ2-2	CASSAGLAAGTTGELFF	TGCGCCAGCAGCGCGGGACTAGCGGCGGGCACCACCGGGGAGCTGTTTTTT
.	.	TRBV6-6	TRBJ2-5	CASRNSDGKTQYF	TGTGCCAGCAGGAATTCGGATGGAAAGACCCAGTACTTC
.	TRBD1	TRBV5-6	TRBJ1-2	CASSWAGQGARYGYTF	TGTGCCAGCAGCTGGGCGGGACAGGGGGCTCGCTATGGCTACACCTTC
once	.	TRBV6-6	TRBJ2-2	CASSPGDPRGLFF	TGTGCCAGCAGTCCCGGGGACCCCAGGGGGCTGTTTTTT
few	.	TRBV7-8	TRBJ2-5	CASSLEVARETQYF	TGTGCCAGCAGCTTAGAGGTTGCGAGAGAGACCCAGTACTTC
few	.	TRBV30	TRBJ1-2	CAWSVTGVYGYTF	TGTGCCTGGAGTGTAACAGGAGTCTATGGCTACACCTTC
few	TRBD1	TRBV19	TRBJ2-7	CASSLRQGATDEQYF	TGTGCCAGTAGTCTCAGACAGGGGGCTACCGACGAGCAGTACTTC
.	.	TRBV5-4	TRBJ2-7	CASSFYREPQYF	TGTGCCAGCAGCTTTTACAGGGAACCGCAGTACTTC
.	.	TRBV7-6	TRBJ2-1	CASSTRYPQGLSYNEQFF	TGTGCCAGCAGCACAAGGTACCCACAGGGCTTATCCTACAATGAGCAGTTCTTC
once	TRBD2	TRBV18	TRBJ2-1	CASSTGTSGYNEQFF	TGTGCCAGCTCAACTGGGACTAGCGGCTACAATGAGCAGTTCTTC
.	.	TRBV28	TRBJ2-6	CASTELARKTSGANVLTF	TGTGCCAGTACGGAGCTGGCGAGGAAGACGTCTGGGGCCAACGTCCTGACTTTC